This TCR beta chain was profiled in a study of OX40 agonist ivuxolimab in advanced cancers. About the study: An agonistic anti-OX40 (CD134) antibody, ivuxolimab, was used to treat the patients.

Data came from immunoSEQ multiplex PCR; TCRdb stores just in-frame clones and leaves some out. The top ten clones hold 11% of a sample with 36,000 or so clones, under 85% of them seen once. V lost 8 bases and J lost 0, with 14 bases in between. This CDR3 spans 14 amino acids. Germline V CDR1 and CDR2: SNHLY, FYNNEI. Sequences were derived from CD4+ or CD8+ T cells sorted from blood, sampled in a trial of the OX40 agonist ivuxolimab. The sequence was collected from an adult with an advanced solid tumor such as melanoma, head and neck, liver or kidney cancer. The chain combines TRBV2 with TRBJ2-7; TRBD1 is a possible D gene (5 bases). Here the CDR3 reads CASRRAGNSYEQYF. CDR3 in DNA: TGTGCCAGCCGCAGGGCAGGGAACTCCTACGAGCAGTACTTC.